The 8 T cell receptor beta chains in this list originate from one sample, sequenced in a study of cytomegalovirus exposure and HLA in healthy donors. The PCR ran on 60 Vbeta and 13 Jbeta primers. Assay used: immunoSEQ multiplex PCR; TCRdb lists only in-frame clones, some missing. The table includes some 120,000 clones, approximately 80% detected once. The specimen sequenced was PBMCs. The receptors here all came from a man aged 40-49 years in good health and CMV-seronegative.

This CDR3 is CASSPGLAGQETQYF. CDR3 coding DNA: TGTGCCAGCAGCCCGGGACTAGCGGGCCAAGAGACCCAGTACTTC. The rearrangement links TRBV5-8 to TRBJ2-5; 12 nucleotides agree with TRBD2. The CDR3 totals 15 residues. J lost 1 base, V lost 4 bases, and 2 bases had no gene match. Germline CDR1 and CDR2: SGHTS and YDEGEE. Using reference TRBV5-8 and TRBJ2-5 for the parts outside the CDR3, the full variable domain is EAGVTQSPTHLIKTRGQQATLRCSPISGHTSVYWYQQALGLGLQFLLWYDEGEERNRGNFPPRFSGRQFPNYSSELNVNALELEDSALYLCASSPGLAGQETQYFGPGTRLLVL.

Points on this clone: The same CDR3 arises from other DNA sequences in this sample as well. In nucleotides, the CDR3 is TGCGCCAGCAGCTTGGCAGGGAACACTGAAGCTTTCTTT. This sequence encodes CASSLAGNTEAFF. The gene calls are TRBV5-1 and TRBJ1-1; D is uncertain. The germline V gene encodes CDR1 SGHRS and CDR2 YFSETQ. This CDR3 has 13 amino acids. Trimming shortened V by 0 bases and J by 1 base, and 4 bases separated the two germline ends.

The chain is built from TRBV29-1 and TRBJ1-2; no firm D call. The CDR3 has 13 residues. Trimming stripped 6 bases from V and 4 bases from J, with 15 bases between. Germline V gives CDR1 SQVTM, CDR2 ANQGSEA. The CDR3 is CSVLNPGVYGYTF. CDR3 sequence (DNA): TGCAGCGTGCTTAACCCCGGGGTCTATGGCTACACCTTC. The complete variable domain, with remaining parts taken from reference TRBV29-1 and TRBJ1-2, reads SAVISQKPSRDICQRGTSLTIQCQVDSQVTMMFWYRQQPGQSLTLIATANQGSEATYESGFVIDKFPISRPNLTFSTLTVSNMSPEDSSIYLCSVLNPGVYGYTFGSGTRLTVV.

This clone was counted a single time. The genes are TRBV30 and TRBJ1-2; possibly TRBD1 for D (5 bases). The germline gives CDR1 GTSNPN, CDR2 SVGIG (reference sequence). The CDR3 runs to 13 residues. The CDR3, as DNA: TGTGCGACTCATTCGGGGGGGGACTATGGCTACACCTTC. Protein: CATHSGGDYGYTF.

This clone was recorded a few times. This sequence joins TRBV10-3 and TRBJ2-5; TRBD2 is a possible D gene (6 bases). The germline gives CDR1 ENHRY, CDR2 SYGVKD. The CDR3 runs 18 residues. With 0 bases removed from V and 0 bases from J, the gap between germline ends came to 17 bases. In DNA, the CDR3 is TGTGCCATCAGTGAGTCGCGTTGGCAGGGAGGATACCAAGAGACCCAGTACTTC. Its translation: CAISESRWQGGYQETQYF.

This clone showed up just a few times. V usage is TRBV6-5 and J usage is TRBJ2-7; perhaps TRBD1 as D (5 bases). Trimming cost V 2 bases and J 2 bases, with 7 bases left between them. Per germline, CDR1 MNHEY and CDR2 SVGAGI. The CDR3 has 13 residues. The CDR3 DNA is TGTGCCAGCAGTTACGACAGAACCTACGAGCAGTACTTC. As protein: CASSYDRTYEQYF.

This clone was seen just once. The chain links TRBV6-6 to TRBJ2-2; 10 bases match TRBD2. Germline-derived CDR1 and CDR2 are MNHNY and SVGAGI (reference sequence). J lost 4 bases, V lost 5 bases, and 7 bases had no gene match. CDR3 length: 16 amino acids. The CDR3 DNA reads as TGTGCCAGCAGTCGGTTACTAGCGGGGCCCACCGGGGAGCTGTTTTTT. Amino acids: CASSRLLAGPTGELFF.

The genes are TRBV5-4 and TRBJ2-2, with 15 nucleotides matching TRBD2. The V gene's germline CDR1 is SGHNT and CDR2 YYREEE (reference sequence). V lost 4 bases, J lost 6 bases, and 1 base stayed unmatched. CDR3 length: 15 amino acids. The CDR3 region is CASSRTSGGAGELFF. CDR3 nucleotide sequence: TGTGCCAGCAGCCGGACTAGCGGGGGGGCCGGGGAGCTGTTTTTT.